These 28 T cell receptor beta chains originate from one sample sequenced in a study of T-cell memory formation after mild COVID-19. TCRdb reprocessed the 5' RACE reads via MiXCR and lists one record per CDR3 protein. This sample has roughly 480,000 distinct CDR3 sequences, with approximately 23% found just once. The sequenced material came from PBMCs or a T cell subset sorted from them (not recorded which). All receptors come from an adult woman who had mild COVID-19 (a few samples of this study predate the infection). Cell type and time point are not known.

The CDR3: CASNLLAGAQDTQYF. The DNA of the CDR3 is TGTGCCAGCAACTTGCTAGCGGGGGCCCAAGATACGCAGTATTTT. The chain carries TRBV6-1 and TRBJ2-3, with 10 nucleotides matching TRBD2. Germline CDR1 reads MNHNS; CDR2 reads SASEGT. CDR3 length: 15 residues. The ends lost 7 bases at V and 5 bases at J; junction bases unmatched: 9.

This clonotype was recorded a few times. J is TRBJ2-5 and V is TRBV5-1; possibly TRBD2 for D (7 bases). The length of the CDR3 is 16 residues. The V end was cut by 1 base, the J end by 5 bases, with 18 bases between. From germline, CDR1 is SGHRS and CDR2 YFSETQ. CDR3 coding DNA: TGCGCCAGCAGCTTGTTTGGGGGGGCCCAGGAGGAGACCCAGTACTTC. This encodes CASSLFGGAQEETQYF.

The chain is built from TRBV7-8 and TRBJ2-7, with TRBD2 identical over 11 bases. Germline V CDR1 and CDR2: SGHVS, FQNEAQ. This CDR3 spans 18 amino acids. The J segment lost 0 bases and the V segment lost 3 bases, leaving 10 bases of the junction unmatched. The CDR3 nucleotides read TGTGCCAGCAGCTTCTCCCTCCCGGGACTAGCGGACTCCTACGAGCAGTACTTC. This encodes CASSFSLPGLADSYEQYF.

This clonotype was picked up a small number of times. CDR3 DNA sequence: TGTGCCATCAGACAAACCGGGACGCCGGATGAAAAACTGTTTTTT. Translation: CAIRQTGTPDEKLFF. This chain uses TRBV10-3 with TRBJ1-4; TRBD1 is a possible D gene (5 bases). Germline V CDR1 and CDR2: ENHRY, SYGVKD. The CDR3 has 15 residues. V dropped 6 bases and J dropped 6 bases, with 17 bases sitting between them.

The rearrangement joins TRBV20-1 to TRBJ2-1; a possible D gene is TRBD2 (5 bases). This CDR3 is built from 14 residues. Germline loops: CDR1 DFQATT, CDR2 SNEGSKA (reference sequence). V was trimmed by 8 bases and J by 2 bases, leaving 16 bases between them. The CDR3 loop reads CSPKGDHTYNEQFF. The CDR3 bases are TGCAGTCCGAAGGGAGACCATACCTACAATGAGCAGTTCTTC.

The rearrangement links TRBV3-1 to TRBJ2-7; 9 nucleotides match TRBD1. This CDR3 is built from 16 residues. J was trimmed by 7 bases and V by 1 base; bases with no gene match: 11. Germline assignment: CDR1 LGHDT and CDR2 YNNKEL (reference sequence). The CDR3 bases are TGTGCCAGCAGCCAAGCAGGACAGGGGTTCAAGTTTGAGCAGTACTTC. Protein product: CASSQAGQGFKFEQYF.

This chain connects TRBV11-1 to TRBJ2-7; 9 bases fit TRBD1. V lost 7 bases, J lost 4 bases, and 5 bases stayed unmatched. The length of the CDR3 is 13 residues. Germline assignment: CDR1 SGHAT and CDR2 FQDESV (reference sequence). As DNA, the CDR3 is TGTGCCAGCACCCTTGGACAGGGGTACGAGCAGTACTTC. It encodes CASTLGQGYEQYF.

V is TRBV5-1 and J is TRBJ2-1; unclear D gene. The CDR3 extends over 13 amino acids. Germline loops: CDR1 SGHRS, CDR2 YFSETQ. Trimming removed 6 bases from V and 3 bases from J, with 10 bases in between. This CDR3 reads CASTALVYNEQFF. Written as DNA, the CDR3 is TGCGCCAGCACTGCCCTAGTCTACAATGAGCAGTTCTTC.

The genes are TRBV6-1 and TRBJ1-1, with D hard to call. The CDR3 runs to 13 residues. Deletions cut 5 bases from V and 4 bases from J, with 11 bases between. Germline assignment: CDR1 MNHNS and CDR2 SASEGT. CDR3 region: CASSPVAGTEAFF. Written as DNA, the CDR3 is TGTGCCAGCAGTCCTGTGGCGGGCACTGAAGCTTTCTTT.

The J gene is TRBJ2-1, the V gene TRBV7-9; the D gene could be TRBD1 or TRBD2 (6 bases each). CDR1 SEHNR and CDR2 FQNEAQ come from the germline V gene (reference sequence). CDR3 length equals 15 residues. V lost 2 bases and J 8 bases, leaving 16 bases between the germline ends. The CDR3 DNA reads as TGTGCCAGCAGCTTACGGCCGGGGGCGAGGGATGAGCAGTTCTTC. It encodes CASSLRPGARDEQFF.

V gene TRBV7-6 combines with J gene TRBJ2-1, with D possibly being TRBD1 or TRBD2 (5 bases each). V gave up 6 bases and J gave up 8 bases, with 11 bases separating them. CDR3 length: 12 amino acids. The germline gives CDR1 SGHVS, CDR2 FNYEAQ. The CDR3: CASRGDGDEQFF. For the CDR3, the DNA is TGTGCCAGCAGAGGGGACGGGGATGAGCAGTTCTTC.

This clonotype was seen a few times. The rearrangement uses TRBV27 and TRBJ1-2; TRBD1 might be the D (5 bases). Germline-derived CDR1 and CDR2 are MNHEY and SMNVEV (reference sequence). V lost 6 bases to trimming and J lost 3 bases, with 8 bases between them. The CDR3 extends over 12 amino acids. The CDR3 spells CASRGTYYGYTF. Written as DNA, the CDR3 is TGTGCCAGCAGAGGGACTTACTATGGCTACACCTTC.

This sequence joins TRBV7-9 and TRBJ2-3; unclear D gene. Germline V gene sequence: CDR1 SEHNR, CDR2 FQNEAQ (reference sequence). The CDR3 has 15 amino acids. Trimming took 4 bases from V and 0 from J, leaving 11 bases between them. In DNA, the CDR3 is TGTGCCAGCAGCTCCATAGTAACTAGCACAGATACGCAGTATTTT. Its protein is CASSSIVTSTDTQYF.

This clonotype was counted ten times or more. The chain has TRBV12-3 or TRBV12-4 and TRBJ2-7; D is unresolved. The germline V and J ends were trimmed by 3 bases and 4 bases, with 10 bases remaining between them. CDR3 length: 13 residues. CDR3 region: CASSFSSGYEQYF. The CDR3 DNA sequence: TGTGCCAGCAGTTTCTCTTCAGGTTACGAGCAGTACTTC.

This clonotype was counted between two and nine times. The gene calls are TRBV7-3 and TRBJ2-1, with 7 bases that match TRBD1. The trim removed 5 bases at V and 1 base at J, leaving 11 bases unmatched. The germline CDR1 and CDR2 sequences are SGHTA and FQGTGA. The CDR3 is 17 residues long. CDR3 protein: CASSPQGAGGSYNEQFF. The CDR3 nucleotides read TGTGCCAGCAGCCCCCAGGGTGCAGGGGGATCCTACAATGAGCAGTTCTTC.

The genes are TRBV4-1 and TRBJ2-3; no clear D. With 1 base removed from V and 6 bases from J, the gap between germline ends came to 11 bases. In germline, CDR1 is MGHRA, CDR2 YSYEKL. The CDR3 loop spans 14 amino acids. The CDR3 loop is CASSQAGLEDTQYF. Here the CDR3 DNA reads TGCGCCAGCAGCCAAGCCGGCCTAGAGGATACGCAGTATTTT.

This clonotype was counted at least ten times. The chain links TRBV7-9 to TRBJ2-2; D may be TRBD2 (6 bases). V gave up 5 bases and J gave up 5 bases, with 6 bases separating them. CDR1 SEHNR and CDR2 FQNEAQ come from the germline V gene (reference sequence). The CDR3 runs to 12 residues. The CDR3 DNA reads TGTGCCAGCAGCGCGGGGACCGGGGAGCTGTTTTTT. Protein product: CASSAGTGELFF.

This clonotype turned up a few times. V gene TRBV24-1 combines with J gene TRBJ2-1; D gene ambiguous. CDR1 and CDR2 from the germline V gene are KGHDR and SFDVKD. The CDR3 is 12 amino acids. V was pared by 4 bases and J by 9 bases, with 9 bases between. CDR3 DNA sequence: TGTGCCACCAGTGACCGGTACGGTGAGCAGTTCTTC. Protein sequence: CATSDRYGEQFF.

The chain joins TRBV29-1 to TRBJ2-7; D is unresolved. Trimming pared 5 bases from V and 4 bases from J, leaving 15 bases between. Germline lookup yields CDR1 SQVTM and CDR2 ANQGSEA. The CDR3 has 13 residues. CDR3 residues: CSVHTRVSYEQYF. CDR3 nucleotides: TGCAGCGTTCACACCCGGGTATCGTACGAGCAGTACTTC.

This clonotype was detected a few times. J is TRBJ2-1 and V is TRBV20-1; TRBD2 matches 9 bases. With V trimmed by 2 bases and J by 7 bases, 6 bases remained unmatched. CDR1 and CDR2 (germline): DFQATT, SNEGSKA (reference sequence). This CDR3 comprises 14 residues. CDR3 in DNA: TGCAGTGCTAGATCCCCCCTAGCGGGAAATGAGCAGTTCTTC. The encoded protein is CSARSPLAGNEQFF.

This CDR3 reads CASSLGLAGGMFF. In DNA form, the CDR3 reads TGTGCCAGCAGCTTGGGACTAGCGGGGGGTATGTTCTTC. The gene calls are TRBV7-3 and TRBJ2-1; 15 bases fit TRBD2. The germline V gene encodes CDR1 SGHTA and CDR2 FQGTGA. The CDR3 loop spans 13 amino acids. The trim removed 3 bases at V and 15 bases at J, leaving 3 bases unmatched.

This clonotype was observed a handful of times. The genes are TRBV27 and TRBJ2-1; D perhaps matches TRBD2 (5 bases). CDR1 and CDR2 from the germline V gene are MNHEY and SMNVEV (reference sequence). V lost 6 bases, J lost 3 bases, and 9 bases lay in between. CDR3 length: 13 amino acids. The CDR3 nucleotides are TGTGCCAGCAGAGATAGCGTCTACAATGAGCAGTTCTTC. The encoded protein is CASRDSVYNEQFF.

V and J are TRBV27 and TRBJ2-5; D is ambiguous. Germline CDR1 is MNHEY and CDR2 is SMNVEV (reference sequence). The CDR3 covers 16 residues. V was clipped by 5 bases and J by 2 bases, with 18 bases between them. CDR3 protein: CASSPLGRPLQETQYF. The CDR3 coding sequence is TGTGCCAGCAGTCCCCTTGGTAGGCCTCTTCAAGAGACCCAGTACTTC.

This clonotype was counted only a few times. The chain joins TRBV4-3 to TRBJ2-3; 8 bases are a match to TRBD2. Germline V gene lookup returns CDR1 LGHNA and CDR2 YSLEER. V shed 4 bases and J 0 bases; nucleotides not matched to a gene: 15. The CDR3 totals 19 residues. CDR3 sequence reads: CASSPKLTSGPSSTDTQYF. The CDR3 bases are TGCGCCAGCAGCCCGAAACTTACTAGCGGACCCTCGAGCACAGATACGCAGTATTTT.

This clonotype was recorded a few times. The chain carries TRBV20-1 and TRBJ2-2, with 8 bases lining up with TRBD2. The CDR3 consists of 15 residues. The V gene end was trimmed by 3 bases and the J gene end by 4 bases; junction bases not matched to a gene: 7. Looked up from germline, CDR1 is DFQATT and CDR2 is SNEGSKA (reference sequence). CDR3 in amino acids: CSASPSGGLTGELFF. CDR3 sequence (DNA): TGCAGTGCTAGTCCCAGCGGGGGACTCACCGGGGAGCTGTTTTTT.

This clonotype showed up just a few times. V and J are TRBV12-5 and TRBJ2-3; D uncertain. From germline, CDR1 is LGHNT and CDR2 FRNRAP. The CDR3 is 12 amino acids. The ends were cut back, 6 bases at V and 4 bases at J, with 8 bases in the middle. The CDR3 region has the DNA TGTGCTAGTGGAGAACGATCAGATACGCAGTATTTT. As protein: CASGERSDTQYF.

There are a few counts of this clonotype. The chain employs TRBV29-1 and TRBJ2-1; a possible D gene is TRBD2 (5 bases). The CDR3 covers 11 residues. With 2 bases removed from V and 9 bases from J, the gap between germline ends came to 8 bases. CDR1 is SQVTM, CDR2 ANQGSEA, per germline. Here the CDR3 DNA reads TGCAGCGTTGAAAGGGAGCTTGAGCAGTTCTTC. This gives the protein CSVERELEQFF.

This clonotype was picked up one time. The chain uses TRBV6-1 and TRBJ1-2, with no clear D. V was clipped by 2 bases and J by 4 bases, with 14 bases between them. This CDR3 comprises 15 residues. In germline, CDR1 is MNHNS, CDR2 SASEGT. Here the CDR3 reads CASSETLRQIYGYTF. DNA for the CDR3: TGTGCCAGCAGTGAAACCCTTCGGCAGATCTATGGCTACACCTTC.